Reported below is one T cell receptor beta chain. Its specific antigen is unknown. Base qualities are not at hand, and no much larger clone is one base apart. The time point label, read with the paper, signifies: cells obtained before transplantation from donor or recipient. CD3+CD4+ and CD3+CD8+ populations were FACS-sorted from unstimulated pre-transplant donor and recipient cells taken from spleen or lymph nodes. The library was produced with the immunoSEQ multiplex PCR assay. For most patients, genomic DNA was isolated with the Qiagen DNeasy Blood and Tissue Kit and sent frozen to Adaptive Biotechnologies for TCR sequencing. High-throughput TCR-beta CDR3 sequencing of genomic DNA from most patients was performed by Adaptive Biotechnologies. On the study's bioinformatics: Adaptive's ImmunoSEQ software was the source of the TCR sequencing data for 15 to 20 patients, while a few other patients were processed with MiXCR and VDJtools. CD4 versus CD8 sorting errors were corrected by removing sequences found in both subsets at a frequency ratio below 5:1. CDR3 nucleotide sequences shared between donor and recipient were removed because their origin could not be assigned. At least 2-fold expansion over unstimulated cells and a minimum CFSE-low frequency of 0.002% (template counts) or 0.001% (read counts) were required for clones to be classified as alloreactive. Mappable clones were those detected in sequenced pre-transplant spleen, lymph node, or MLR CFSE-low populations of the donor or recipient. Cumulative frequency of alloreactive clones was calculated as a percentage of all sequences weighted by copy number. TCRdb took this table from immuneACCESS and kept in-frame rearrangements with V and J called. Such tables lack part of the clones; where checked against another copy, unresolved V genes explain under half of the gap, and the rest is unexplained. The DNA was the basis for D and trimming; V, J and clone size are from that table. The sample table holds around 100,000 clones, of which 85% to 95% were seen once. The ten top clones hold 0.9% to 1.5% of the sample.

These data originate in a study of graft-versus-host responses after intestinal transplantation (dated by TCRdb to about 2021). About the full investigation: Multivisceral, liver-intestinal, or isolated intestinal transplants were received by the recipients. Graft-versus-host and host-versus-graft alloreactive T cell clones were tracked in the graft, circulation and bone marrow after intestinal transplantation using bulk TCR-beta CDR3 sequencing. Alloreactive clones were identified by sequencing pre-transplant mixed lymphocyte reaction products and comparing these products with unstimulated pre-transplant donor and recipient T cells. Samples from three later patients were sequenced in-house on an Illumina MiSeq with MiXCR processing rather than by the commercial service. A peak of at least 4% donor T cells among recipient peripheral blood mononuclear cells was the definition used for donor T cell macrochimerism. The cohort enrolled some 24 intestinal transplant recipients, one of whom was a retransplant, and a few patients without pretransplant specimens were excluded. Anti-thymocyte globulin induction was given to all recipients, followed by maintenance tacrolimus and steroids for approximately 3 years. The research as a whole found: The conclusions were limited by the relatively low number and heterogeneity of the intestinal transplant patients. In the allografts of patients with donor T cell macrochimerism, GvH to HvG T cell clonal ratios were high. GvH clones were detected in recipient bone marrow, and some of these GvH clones were observed earlier in ileal mucosa or blood, consistent with an intestinal mucosal origin. Early after transplant, declines in HvG clones were associated with peak levels of circulating GvH clones.

Per the germline V gene (reference sequence), SEHNR is the CDR1 and FQNEAQ is the CDR2. V is cut back by 3 bases and J by 2 bases, with 4 bases in the junction unmatched. The CDR3 numbers 16 residues from cysteine through phenylalanine. This entry keeps only the CDR3 DNA: 48 bases, framed from base 1. This TCR derives from a human donor who was the organ donor for an intestinal transplant. The chain was built from TRBV7-9 and TRBJ2-1, and 10 bases in between align with TRBD1. The sequenced sample was unstimulated CD8+ T cells sorted from spleen or lymph node cells, obtained before transplant. The bases read TGTGCCAGCAGCTTCCGGGGACAGGGGACCTACAATGAGCAGTTCTTC. It translates to CASSFRGQGTYNEQFF.